A selection of T cell receptor beta chains follows, all from one sample in a study of shared clonotypes between healthy human individuals. This table comes from immunoSEQ multiplex PCR, and its TCRdb copy is limited to in-frame clones, with some not included. In the table there are millions of clones, approximately 94% of which are singletons. The sequencing input was naive CD4+ T cells sorted from blood. The receptor source for this set is a man between 18 and 29 years old in good health. Both conserved end residues are part of each CDR3. A D gene is named only where the DNA matches it firmly. Some rows have no size entry. The others give once, few or many, or a class for an expanded clone.

- TRBD1 TRBJ2-2 TRBV7-8 CASSFPVGTGTTGELFF TGTGCCAGCAGCTTCCCGGTCGGGACAGGGACAACCGGGGAGCTGTTTTTT
- TRBD2 TRBJ2-1 TRBV4-3 CASSQDGLAGYNEQFF TGCGCCAGCAGCCAAGATGGACTAGCGGGTTACAATGAGCAGTTCTTC
- - TRBJ2-6 TRBV6-6 CASSYESSGANVLTF TGTGCCAGCAGTTACGAGTCCTCTGGGGCCAACGTCCTGACTTTC
once TRBD2 TRBJ2-3 TRBV5-1 CASSWTSGADTQYF TGCGCCAGCAGCTGGACTAGCGGAGCAGATACGCAGTATTTT
- - TRBJ1-3 TRBV15 CATSRGMPGSGNTIYF TGTGCCACCAGCAGGGGGATGCCGGGCTCTGGAAACACCATATATTTT
- TRBD1 TRBJ2-7 TRBV2 CASSEWDRRDYEQYF TGTGCCAGCAGTGAATGGGACAGGAGAGACTACGAGCAGTACTTC
once - TRBJ2-5 TRBV7-2 CASRTGSQETQYF TGTGCCAGCAGGACCGGGTCCCAAGAGACCCAGTACTTC
- TRBD2 TRBJ2-5 TRBV11-3 CASSKGLAGAQETQYF TGTGCCAGCAGCAAAGGACTAGCGGGAGCTCAAGAGACCCAGTACTTC
- - TRBJ2-2 TRBV6-5 CASSYELTGELFF TGTGCCAGCAGTTACGAGCTCACCGGGGAGCTGTTTTTT
- - TRBJ2-2 TRBV18 CASSPPVGELFF TGTGCCAGCTCACCACCCGTCGGGGAGCTGTTTTTT
- - TRBJ2-7 TRBV30 CAWSNIYEQYF TGTGCCTGGAGTAACATATACGAGCAGTACTTC
- - TRBJ1-2 TRBV19 CASSAPGSEGYGYTF TGTGCCAGTAGTGCTCCAGGGTCGGAAGGATATGGCTACACCTTC
- TRBD2 TRBJ2-7 TRBV30 CAWTNGAGVQSPYEQYF TGTGCCTGGACCAACGGGGCGGGGGTCCAGTCTCCCTACGAGCAGTACTTC
- - TRBJ1-1 TRBV5-4 CASSFPGWDTEAFF TGTGCCAGCAGCTTCCCAGGGTGGGACACTGAAGCTTTCTTT
- - TRBJ1-2 TRBV28 CASSLGGSYGYTF TGTGCCAGCAGTTTAGGGGGGAGCTATGGCTACACCTTC
- - TRBJ2-1 TRBV30 CAWSVYGSGVSYNEQFF TGTGCCTGGAGTGTGTACGGGAGCGGAGTGTCCTACAATGAGCAGTTCTTC
- TRBD1 TRBJ2-7 TRBV6-1 CASSEAGTVSYEQYF TGTGCCAGCAGTGAAGCAGGGACAGTTTCCTACGAGCAGTACTTC
- TRBD1 TRBJ2-5 TRBV6-1 CASSAAGGSETQYF TGTGCCAGCAGTGCAGCAGGGGGCTCGGAGACCCAGTACTTC
- - TRBJ1-5 TRBV12-5 CASGLVGWGSNQPQHF TGTGCTAGTGGTTTGGTAGGCTGGGGGTCGAATCAGCCCCAGCATTTT
- - TRBJ2-7 TRBV5-4 CASTLRGPSSYEQYF TGTGCCAGCACTTTGAGAGGGCCTAGCTCCTACGAGCAGTACTTC
few - TRBJ1-5 TRBV7-2 CASSPTGFQPQHF TGTGCCAGCAGTCCCACAGGGTTTCAGCCCCAGCATTTT
- - TRBJ2-2 TRBV18 CASSPLTGGTGELFF TGTGCCAGCTCACCGCTTACTGGGGGCACCGGGGAGCTGTTTTTT
- - TRBJ1-2 TRBV21-1 CASSRAHNYGYTF TGTGCCAGCAGCCGGGCCCATAACTATGGCTACACCTTC
- TRBD1 TRBJ2-7 TRBV6-1 CASSVRDRGHEQYF TGTGCCAGCAGTGTCCGGGACAGGGGGCACGAGCAGTACTTC
- TRBD2 TRBJ2-2 TRBV15 CATSRGVAGGPGNTGELFF TGTGCCACCAGCAGAGGGGTAGCGGGAGGGCCAGGGAACACCGGGGAGCTGTTTTTT
- - TRBJ1-5 TRBV27 CASSAGWTSSNQPQHF TGTGCCAGCAGTGCCGGCTGGACATCTAGCAATCAGCCCCAGCATTTT
- - TRBJ2-1 TRBV28 CASSYSTGLRDEQFF TGTGCCAGCAGTTACTCGACAGGTCTCCGGGATGAGCAGTTCTTC
- - TRBJ2-7 TRBV27 CASSFGRGQVGYYEQYF TGTGCCAGCAGTTTCGGGCGGGGTCAAGTAGGGTACTACGAGCAGTACTTC
- TRBD1 TRBJ1-6 TRBV6-6 CASSYSSGGVSPLHF TGTGCCAGCAGTTACTCGTCAGGGGGAGTTTCACCCCTCCACTTT
few - TRBJ1-1 TRBV7-9 CASSLVGAYTEAFF TGTGCCAGCAGCTTAGTAGGGGCCTACACTGAAGCTTTCTTT
- TRBD1 TRBJ2-5 TRBV10-3 CAISEPGGSETQYF TGTGCCATCAGTGAACCAGGGGGCAGTGAGACCCAGTACTTC
- TRBD2 TRBJ2-2 TRBV11-3 CASSRGGVNTGELFF TGTGCCAGCAGCCGTGGGGGGGTGAACACCGGGGAGCTGTTTTTT
- TRBD1 TRBJ1-2 TRBV14 CASSRDRGLGYTF TGTGCCAGCAGCCGGGACAGGGGGCTCGGCTACACCTTC
- - TRBJ2-1 TRBV12-5 CASGQGTPSEQFF TGTGCTAGTGGTCAAGGGACACCGTCCGAGCAGTTCTTC
- - TRBJ2-7 TRBV19 CASSLSDRTYEQYF TGTGCCAGTAGTCTGTCGGACCGAACCTACGAGCAGTACTTC
- - TRBJ1-1 TRBV10-1 CASSESVRDGTEAFF TGCGCCAGCAGTGAGTCGGTCAGGGATGGAACTGAAGCTTTCTTT